This TCR beta chain was obtained from a study of cytomegalovirus exposure and HLA in healthy donors. Researchers ran the PCR with 60 Vbeta and 13 Jbeta primers. The assay was immunoSEQ multiplex PCR, and TCRdb's table has in-frame clones only and misses some. The sample totals roughly 120,000 clones; its top ten clones hold 2% to 2.5%. These donors counted as nominally healthy when sampled, but unrecorded immune exposures were likely. This clonotype was obtained from a man aged 35 to 55 in good health and CMV-seronegative. Sequencing was done on a sample of PBMCs.

The CDR3, as DNA: TGTGCCAGCAGCTATGCCGACAGACTCGCTAGCACAGATACGCAGTATTTT. This sequence encodes CASSYADRLASTDTQYF. The chain employs TRBV13 and TRBJ2-3; D possibly corresponds to TRBD1 (5 bases). The CDR3 spans 17 residues. The germline V gene encodes CDR1 PRHDT and CDR2 FYEKMQ (reference sequence). V was shortened by 4 bases and J by 0 bases, with 17 bases between the two germline ends.